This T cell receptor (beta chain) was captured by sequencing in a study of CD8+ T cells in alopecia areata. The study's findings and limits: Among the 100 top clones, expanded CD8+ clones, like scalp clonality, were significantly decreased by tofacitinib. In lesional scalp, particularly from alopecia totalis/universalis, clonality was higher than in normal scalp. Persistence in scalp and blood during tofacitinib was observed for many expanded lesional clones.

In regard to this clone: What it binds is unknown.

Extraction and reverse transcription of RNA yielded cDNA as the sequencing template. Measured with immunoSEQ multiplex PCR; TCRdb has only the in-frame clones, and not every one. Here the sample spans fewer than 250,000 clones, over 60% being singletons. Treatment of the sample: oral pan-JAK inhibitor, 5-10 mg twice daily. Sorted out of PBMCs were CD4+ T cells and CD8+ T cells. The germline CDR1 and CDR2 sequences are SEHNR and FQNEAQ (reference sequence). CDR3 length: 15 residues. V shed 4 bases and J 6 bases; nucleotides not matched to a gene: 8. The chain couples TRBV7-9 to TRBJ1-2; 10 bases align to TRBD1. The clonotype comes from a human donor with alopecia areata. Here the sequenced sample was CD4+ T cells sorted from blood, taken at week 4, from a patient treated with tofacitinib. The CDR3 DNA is TGTGCCAGCAGCTCACGGGACAGGGGTATGGATGGCTACACCTTC. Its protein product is CASSSRDRGMDGYTF.